Below are 17 T cell receptor beta chains sequenced from a single sample in a study of T cells in Graves' hyperthyroidism and ophthalmopathy. There were TCR beta CDR3 regions amplified from RNA transcripts. The TCR CDR3 was amplified in a first-round RT-PCR using the HTBI primer set. TCRdb passed the multiplex PCR reads through MiXCR, listing each CDR3 protein once. The data hold 280,000 or so distinct CDR3 sequences, with around a quarter observed a single time. Sequencing input: blood. The source is a middle-aged man with Graves' hyperthyroidism that later progressed to Graves' ophthalmopathy.

In this sample, this clonotype turned up many times. This chain links TRBV12-3 or TRBV12-4 with TRBJ1-2; TRBD1 might be the D (5 bases). The germline V and J ends were trimmed by 5 bases and 4 bases, with 8 bases remaining between them. The CDR3 sequence is 12 residues long. The CDR3 sequence: CASSQGPYGYTF. The CDR3 coding sequence is TGTGCCAGCAGTCAGGGACCCTATGGCTACACCTTC.

This clonotype was observed many times. The genes are TRBV28 and TRBJ1-3; D perhaps matches TRBD1 (6 bases). V gave up 4 bases and J gave up 2 bases, with 9 bases separating them. The germline V gene encodes CDR1 MDHEN and CDR2 SYDVKM. The CDR3 loop spans 14 amino acids. CDR3 in amino acids: CASSYGGAGNTIYF. CDR3 in DNA: TGTGCCAGCAGTTACGGGGGCGCTGGAAACACCATATATTTT.

This clonotype showed up many times. The chain employs TRBV7-9 and TRBJ2-5; possible D gene TRBD1, 6 bases. CDR1 is SEHNR and CDR2 is FQNEAQ in the germline V gene (reference sequence). This CDR3 has 14 amino acids. V gave up 5 bases and J gave up 4 bases, with 14 bases separating them. The CDR3 sequence is CASSPAGVLETQYF. CDR3 in DNA: TGTGCCAGCAGCCCGGCAGGGGTTTTAGAGACCCAGTACTTC.

This clonotype was observed at least ten times. This chain links TRBV29-1 with TRBJ2-7, with no clear D. The CDR3 has 13 residues. CDR1 and CDR2 (germline): SQVTM, ANQGSEA. Trimming took 5 bases from V and 0 from J, leaving 11 bases between them. This chain's CDR3 is CSVLDRYSYEQYF. DNA of the CDR3: TGCAGCGTTTTGGACCGCTACTCCTACGAGCAGTACTTC.

This clonotype was observed many times. The chain recombines TRBV12-3 or TRBV12-4 with TRBJ2-2; possible D gene TRBD2, 7 bases. The CDR3 runs to 15 residues. Trimming pared 6 bases from V and 6 bases from J, leaving 17 bases between. In DNA, the CDR3 is TGTGCCAGCAGCCCGGGGGGCGAGTGGCCCGGGGAGCTGTTTTTT. Translating gives CASSPGGEWPGELFF.

This clonotype was seen many times. The V gene is TRBV5-1, the J gene TRBJ2-5, with no clear D. Germline values: CDR1 SGHRS, CDR2 YFSETQ. The CDR3 has 13 amino acids. V was pared by 4 bases and J by 2 bases, with 9 bases between. The CDR3 loop is CASSPRLQETQYF. Written as DNA, the CDR3 is TGCGCCAGCAGCCCTCGGCTTCAAGAGACCCAGTACTTC.

This clonotype was detected many times. The chain couples TRBV6-5 to TRBJ2-5; D may match TRBD1 or TRBD2 (5 bases each). Trimming took 4 bases from V and 5 from J, leaving 14 bases between them. Germline CDR1 and CDR2: MNHEY and SVGAGI. The CDR3 sequence is 14 residues long. CDR3 sequence (DNA): TGTGCCAGCAGTTCCCCGGGACGTCGGGAGACCCAGTACTTC. It specifies CASSSPGRRETQYF.

The chain employs TRBV7-2 and TRBJ1-5; no reliable D call. Germline V CDR1 and CDR2: SGHTA, FQGNSA. Trimming left V 2 bases short and J 6 bases short, with 5 bases between. There are 12 residues in the CDR3. The CDR3 here is CASSLTSQPQHF. CDR3 bases: TGTGCCAGCAGCTTAACGAGTCAGCCCCAGCATTTT.

V is TRBV28 and J is TRBJ1-5; no reliable D call. Germline V gives CDR1 MDHEN, CDR2 SYDVKM. V lost 2 bases and J 0 bases, leaving 14 bases between the germline ends. The CDR3 length is 17 residues. In nucleotides, the CDR3 is TGTGCCAGCAGTTTAGAAGGAGTGAACTATAGCAATCAGCCCCAGCATTTT. Its translation is CASSLEGVNYSNQPQHF.

The V and J genes are TRBV5-1 and TRBJ2-7, with no clear D. With 0 bases removed from V and 0 bases from J, the gap between germline ends came to 10 bases. This CDR3 is 15 amino acids long. Germline CDR1 is SGHRS and CDR2 is YFSETQ. CDR3 sequence reads: CASSLVGVTSYEQYF. DNA of the CDR3: TGCGCCAGCAGCTTGGTTGGGGTAACCTCCTACGAGCAGTACTTC. Complete variable domain (other parts from reference TRBV5-1 and TRBJ2-7): KAGVTQTPRYLIKTRGQQVTLSCSPISGHRSVSWYQQTPGQGLQFLFEYFSETQRNKGNFPGRFSGRQFSNSRSEMNVSTLELGDSALYLCASSLVGVTSYEQYFGPGTRLTVT.

In its sample, this clonotype was seen many times. The chain carries TRBV27 and TRBJ2-7; tentatively, D is TRBD1 (5 bases). V lost 5 bases and J 5 bases, leaving 16 bases between the germline ends. There are 14 residues in the CDR3. From germline, CDR1 is MNHEY and CDR2 SMNVEV (reference sequence). For the CDR3, the DNA is TGTGCCAGCAGTCCCACAGGTCAAGTGAACGAGCAGTACTTC. Protein: CASSPTGQVNEQYF.

This clonotype has a count of ten or more. The V and J genes are TRBV2 and TRBJ2-7; D call uncertain. Looked up from germline, CDR1 is SNHLY and CDR2 is FYNNEI. The CDR3 loop spans 11 amino acids. Trimming shortened V by 5 bases and J by 5 bases, and 7 bases separated the two germline ends. CDR3 sequence: CASSHRDEQYF. In DNA, the CDR3 is TGTGCCAGCAGTCACAGAGACGAGCAGTACTTC.

This clonotype was seen ten or more times. This chain links TRBV5-1 with TRBJ2-7; 7 bases are a match to TRBD2. J was trimmed by 3 bases and V by 4 bases; bases with no gene match: 10. The CDR3 runs 15 residues. Germline lookup yields CDR1 SGHRS and CDR2 YFSETQ. The CDR3 reads CASSPDPSGIYEQYF. CDR3 DNA: TGCGCCAGCAGCCCCGACCCTAGCGGAATCTACGAGCAGTACTTC.

There are many counts of this clonotype. The CDR3 is CASSRGLDQPQHF. The CDR3 DNA is TGTGCCAGCAGCCGGGGGCTTGATCAGCCCCAGCATTTT. The V gene is TRBV7-2, the J gene TRBJ1-5; TRBD1 is a possible D gene (6 bases). The CDR3 has 13 amino acids. CDR1 and CDR2 from the germline V gene are SGHTA and FQGNSA. V was trimmed by 5 bases and J by 5 bases, leaving 10 bases between them.

This clonotype was picked up a small number of times. At one end the junction does not follow the germline gene, possibly because of a read error. The genes are TRBV6-1 and TRBJ1-5; D gene uncertain. This CDR3 is built from 13 residues. Germline lookup yields CDR1 MNHNS and CDR2 SASEGT. The CDR3 reads CATSQVSHQPQHF. CDR3 nucleotide sequence: TGTGCCACCAGCCAGGTTAGCCATCAGCCCCAGCATTTT.

This clonotype has a handful of counts. V and J are TRBV30 and TRBJ1-5; D is undetermined. The CDR3 contains 12 residues. V shed 2 bases and J shed 6 bases, with 8 bases lying between them. CDR1 and CDR2 from the germline V gene are GTSNPN and SVGIG (reference sequence). CDR3 DNA sequence: TGTGCCTGGAGTCCAGCCGGTCAGCCCCAGCATTTT. It is translated as CAWSPAGQPQHF. Complete variable domain (other parts from reference TRBV30 and TRBJ1-5): SQTIHQWPATLVQPVGSPLSLECTVEGTSNPNLYWYRQAAGRGLQLLFYSVGIGQISSEVPQNLSASRPQDRQFILSSKKLLLSDSGFYLCAWSPAGQPQHFGDGTRLSIL.

The V call is TRBV7-2, the J call TRBJ1-1; D gene uncertain. Germline CDR1 reads SGHTA; CDR2 reads FQGNSA. This CDR3 is 13 amino acids long. The V end was cut by 5 bases, the J end by 5 bases, with 12 bases between. CDR3 region: CASSPSLPTEAFF. The CDR3 DNA is TGTGCCAGCAGCCCCAGCCTACCAACTGAAGCTTTCTTT.